This T cell receptor (beta chain) was identified during a study of T cell responses to AZD1222 COVID-19 vaccine. Germline V gene data show CDR1 as SGHAT and CDR2 as FQNNGV. V lost 1 base and J 7 bases, leaving 11 bases between the germline ends. The CDR3 consists of 15 residues. Assay: immunoSEQ multiplex PCR; the TCRdb copy retains only in-frame clones and omits some. In the table there are 77,000 or so clones, 75% to 95% of which are singletons. The gene calls are TRBV11-2 and TRBJ1-6; weak D call: TRBD1 (5 bases). The sequences come from peripheral blood, collected 28 days after the second AZD1222 dose. This sequence was found in an adult who received the AZD1222 COVID-19 vaccine. In nucleotides, the CDR3 is TGTGCCAGCAGCTTAGCCATACAGGACAATTCACCCCTCCACTTT. This translates into CASSLAIQDNSPLHF.